Listed below are T cell receptor beta chains from one sample, sequenced in a study of vaccination and CD4 T cells after COVID-19. TCRdb re-called the PCR reads through MiXCR, storing one row per CDR3 protein. The sample has about 24,000 distinct CDR3 sequences; about 60% are singletons. These receptors' targets are unknown. Sequencing input: CD4+ T cells from blood, cultured in vitro. All receptors come from a human donor who had recovered from COVID-19. CDR3s include the opening cysteine and the closing phenylalanine or tryptophan. D genes are given only for firm matches. Clone size appears in some rows only: once, few, many, or a class for an expanded clone.

D gene	clone size	V gene	J gene	CDR3 DNA	CDR3 protein
TRBD1	NA	TRBV30	TRBJ1-2	TGTGCCTGGAGTCCCCAGTCAGGGGGAGGCTATGGCTACACCTTC	CAWSPQSGGGYGYTF
NA	few	TRBV20-1	TRBJ2-7	TGCAGTGCTAGAATGACAGCCCTTGGCGAGCAGTACTTC	CSARMTALGEQYF
NA	few	TRBV6-2/TRBV6-3	TRBJ1-1	TGTGCCAGCAGTTACTCCGCCTGGCTTCTGAACACTGAAGCTTTCTTT	CASSYSAWLLNTEAFF
NA	NA	TRBV20-1	TRBJ1-5	TGCAGTGCTGGGGCTACAGGGAGCAATCAGCCCCAGCATTTT	CSAGATGSNQPQHF
NA	NA	TRBV11-2	TRBJ2-6	TGTGCCAGCATACCGAGCTCAGTCAGGGTACACGACAACGTCCTGACTTTC	CASIPSSVRVHDNVLTF
NA	NA	TRBV19	TRBJ2-7	TGTGCCAGTAGTTACAGTCTCGCCTCCTACGAGCAGTACTTC	CASSYSLASYEQYF
NA	NA	TRBV9	TRBJ1-6	TGTGCCAGCAGCGCCAGGGTAGGGAATTCACCCCTCCACTTT	CASSARVGNSPLHF
NA	NA	TRBV28	TRBJ2-3	TGTGCCAGCAGCCTCGATAACACAGATACGCAGTATTTT	CASSLDNTDTQYF
TRBD1	NA	TRBV24-1	TRBJ1-3	TGTGCCACCAGTGCGGGACAGGGGGCTACGAGAGGAAACACCATATATTTT	CATSAGQGATRGNTIYF
NA	NA	TRBV18	TRBJ1-1	TGTGCCAGCTCACCCCGAGGGGCCTTAAACACTGAAGCTTTCTTT	CASSPRGALNTEAFF
TRBD1	NA	TRBV20-1	TRBJ1-3	TGCAGTGCTAGAGATCCAGGGGGGGCAAGCGCTGGAAACACCATATATTTT	CSARDPGGASAGNTIYF
TRBD2	few	TRBV20-1	TRBJ2-1	TGCAGTGCCAGGGAGGGCCATGATGAGCAGTTCTTC	CSAREGHDEQFF
NA	once	TRBV7-9	TRBJ1-2	TGTGCCAGCAGCTTAGTCGACAGAGCTAACTATGGCTACACCTTC	CASSLVDRANYGYTF
NA	NA	TRBV30	TRBJ1-2	TGTGCCTGGGGTGACTGGGATGGCTACACCTTC	CAWGDWDGYTF
NA	NA	TRBV20-1	TRBJ1-2	TGCAGTGCTAGAGATGGGGGAGTTCGCTCTCATGGCTACACCTTC	CSARDGGVRSHGYTF
NA	NA	TRBV6-1	TRBJ2-7	TGTGCCAGCAGTCGCGAGCGGGCTGGGTACGAGCAGTACTTC	CASSRERAGYEQYF
TRBD1	NA	TRBV19	TRBJ2-5	TGTGCCAGTAGTATGGAGATCGGGGGACAGGGCCGCCAAGAGACCCAGTACTTC	CASSMEIGGQGRQETQYF
TRBD1	once	TRBV10-1	TRBJ1-2	TGCGCCAGCAGGACAGGGACTAACTATGGCTACACCTTC	CASRTGTNYGYTF
NA	NA	TRBV6-1	TRBJ2-1	TGTGCCAGCATAGGGGGGCTGATTGTAGCATCCCCCGCCTACAATGAGCAGTTCTTC	CASIGGLIVASPAYNEQFF
TRBD1	NA	TRBV12-3/TRBV12-4	TRBJ1-2	TGTGCCAGCAGTTCCGGGGGACAGGGAGATGGCTACACCTTC	CASSSGGQGDGYTF
TRBD1	NA	TRBV27	TRBJ1-2	TGTGCCAGCAGTCCGACAGGGTGGGGGTATGGCTACACCTTC	CASSPTGWGYGYTF
NA	NA	TRBV15	TRBJ1-5	TGTGCCACCAGCACGCGGGCCAAACTCAATCAGCCCCAGCATTTT	CATSTRAKLNQPQHF
TRBD2	NA	TRBV20-1	TRBJ2-2	TGCAGTGCTAGGGCTAACCTGCGGGAGGTCGGGGAGCTGTTTTTT	CSARANLREVGELFF
NA	NA	TRBV5-1	TRBJ2-5	TGCGCCAGCAGCTTGGGGCCGGGAGAACCCAGCGGGGAGACCCAGTACTTC	CASSLGPGEPSGETQYF
NA	NA	TRBV4-2	TRBJ1-5	TGTGCCAGCAGCCAAGTGAGAAAGGGAGGGCAGCCCCAGCATTTT	CASSQVRKGGQPQHF
NA	NA	TRBV20-1	TRBJ2-4	TGCAGTGCTAGACAGGGTTCCCAAGGAAACATTCAGTACTTC	CSARQGSQGNIQYF
NA	NA	TRBV6-1	TRBJ2-3	TGTGCCAGCAATACAGCCAGCACAGATACGCAGTATTTT	CASNTASTDTQYF
TRBD2	NA	TRBV27	TRBJ2-7	TGTGCCAGCAGTTTATTTAGCGGGAGTATTGCCTACGAGCAGTACTTC	CASSLFSGSIAYEQYF
TRBD1	NA	TRBV5-1	TRBJ1-5	TGCGCCAGCAGCCCCGGGACAGGGGATCAGCCCCAGCATTTT	CASSPGTGDQPQHF
NA	NA	TRBV10-2	TRBJ1-5	TGCGCCAGCAGTGAGTCGGCGCCGGGCGCTCGGGATCAGCCCCAGCATTTT	CASSESAPGARDQPQHF
NA	NA	TRBV12-3/TRBV12-4	TRBJ1-5	TGTGCCAGCAGTTTGGGACCTTGGGGAGTACAGCATTTT	CASSLGPWGVQHF
NA	few	TRBV7-6	TRBJ1-1	TGTGCCAGCAGCTTAGGGGGTGGAAACACTGAAGCTTTCTTT	CASSLGGGNTEAFF
NA	few	TRBV6-5	TRBJ1-2	TGTGCCAGCAGTTTGCGGGGCCGAAACTATGGCTACACCTTC	CASSLRGRNYGYTF
TRBD2	once	TRBV7-7	TRBJ2-5	TGTGCTAGCAGCTCACTAGCGGGACATGAGACCCAGTACTTC	CASSSLAGHETQYF
NA	NA	TRBV7-8	TRBJ1-5	TGTGCCAGCAGCCAGGGATCTTTTGGTCAGCCCCAGCATTTT	CASSQGSFGQPQHF
TRBD2	few	TRBV4-2	TRBJ2-2	TGTGCCAGCAGCCAAAGGACTAGCTTATCAACCGGGGAGCTGTTTTTT	CASSQRTSLSTGELFF
TRBD1	few	TRBV6-1	TRBJ1-2	TGTGCCAGCAGCCAGGGGGCGCGGGGCTACACCTTC	CASSQGARGYTF
NA	NA	TRBV20-1	TRBJ1-2	TGCAGTGCTTGGACGGACCGTTCTAACTATGGCTACACCTTC	CSAWTDRSNYGYTF
NA	few	TRBV20-1	TRBJ1-1	TGCAGTGCTCCCGACATCAGTGAAGCTTTCTTT	CSAPDISEAFF
NA	NA	TRBV6-1	TRBJ2-3	TGTGCCAGCAGAGACAGAAACCCTCGCACAGATACGCAGTATTTT	CASRDRNPRTDTQYF
NA	NA	TRBV30	TRBJ1-1	TGTGCCTGGAGTAGGACAGAGAACACTGAAGCTTTCTTT	CAWSRTENTEAFF
NA	NA	TRBV18	TRBJ1-1	TGTGCCAGCTCAGGCGGAAGAAACACTGAAGCTTTCTTT	CASSGGRNTEAFF
TRBD1	NA	TRBV24-1	TRBJ2-2	TGTGCCACCAGTGATCAGGGACAGGGATTTGCCGGGGAGCTGTTTTTT	CATSDQGQGFAGELFF
NA	NA	TRBV20-1	TRBJ1-5	TGCAGTGCTAGAGATCAGGCAGTCCAGCCCCAGCATTTT	CSARDQAVQPQHF
NA	NA	TRBV2	TRBJ1-3	TGTGCCAGCAGGCTTACGGACCCTACCACCATATATTTT	CASRLTDPTTIYF
NA	few	TRBV20-1	TRBJ1-2	TGCAGTGCCAGGAAAAATCGGGTGGGCTACACCTTC	CSARKNRVGYTF
TRBD1	NA	TRBV6-2/TRBV6-3	TRBJ2-7	TGTGCCAGCACCGGATTCCACGGGACAGGACTCTACGAGCAGTACTTC	CASTGFHGTGLYEQYF
NA	NA	TRBV7-2	TRBJ1-5	TGTGCCAGCAGCTTAGCCGGGCTCTATAGCAATCAGCCCCAGCATTTT	CASSLAGLYSNQPQHF
TRBD1	few	TRBV27	TRBJ1-4	TGTGCCAGCAGACGATACCGGGACAGGGGCGAAAAACTGTTTTTT	CASRRYRDRGEKLFF
NA	few	TRBV15	TRBJ2-2	TGTGCCTCCCGAACAGGGTTAGGTCCGAACACCGGGGAGCTGTTTTTT	CASRTGLGPNTGELFF
NA	NA	TRBV7-2	TRBJ1-2	TGTGCCAGCAGCTTGTTCTCCCAGTCTGGCTACACCTTC	CASSLFSQSGYTF
NA	few	TRBV27	TRBJ1-6	TGTGCCAGCAGTTTCCGCCCCGTGGCTTATTCACCCCTCCACTTT	CASSFRPVAYSPLHF
NA	few	TRBV18	TRBJ1-5	TGTGCCAGCTCAGCCCTAAGGGGAGGTGATCAGCCCCAGCATTTT	CASSALRGGDQPQHF
NA	NA	TRBV18	TRBJ1-2	TGTGCCAGCTCACCACCGATCGGGGGCGGATTTAGAGATGGCTACACCTTC	CASSPPIGGGFRDGYTF
NA	NA	TRBV5-4	TRBJ2-7	TGTGCCAGCAGCGTTACAGGGTCTAGCTCCTACGAGCAGTACTTC	CASSVTGSSSYEQYF
TRBD2	NA	TRBV20-1	TRBJ2-1	TGCAGTGCCGTCAAATCTAGCGGGCCGAACAATGAGCAGTTCTTC	CSAVKSSGPNNEQFF
NA	NA	TRBV19	TRBJ1-5	TGTGCCAGTAGCCTAGATAATCAGCCCCAGCATTTT	CASSLDNQPQHF
NA	few	TRBV2	TRBJ1-2	TGTGCCAGCATGGCGGGGCGAGCTAACTATGGCTACACCTTC	CASMAGRANYGYTF
NA	NA	TRBV6-2/TRBV6-3	TRBJ2-7	TGTGCCAGCAAAGACCCCGGGACGGCAAGCTACGAGCAGTACTTC	CASKDPGTASYEQYF
NA	NA	TRBV18	TRBJ1-5	TGTGCCAGCTCACCACAGGGGGGCAATCAGCCCCAGCATTTT	CASSPQGGNQPQHF